The present TCR beta chain was sequenced within a study of CD8 T cells in Susac syndrome. Study as a whole: Each patient with Susac syndrome, at the time of blood draw, was therapy-naive, on corticosteroids, or on intravenous immunoglobulin alone. Findings and caveats of the study: The study's TCR sequencing and HLA analysis drew on a certain number of individuals. That number was acknowledged as relatively small. Repertoires of Susac syndrome CD4+ T cells lacked clonal expansion.

Germline CDR1 and CDR2: LGHDT and YNNKEL (reference sequence). The CDR3 length is 12 residues. Trimming left V 1 base short and J 5 bases short, with 6 bases between. With random hexamers, reverse transcription was performed on about 0.5 to 1 ug of RNA. The CDR3 of TCR beta was amplified by immunoSEQ multiplex PCR across 54 Vbeta and 13 Jbeta. MiXCR, applied by TCRdb to the immunoSEQ multiplex PCR reads, yields one record per CDR3 protein. The table shows under 200,000 distinct CDR3 sequences, with about 91% occurring only once. This clonotype has a handful of counts. Its antigen is unidentified. The chain couples TRBV3-1 to TRBJ2-7; unclear D gene. The sequence came from a human donor with Susac syndrome. The specimen sequenced was CD4+ T cells from PBMCs. The CDR3 DNA is TGTGCCAGCAGCCAAGTTCCCCACGAGCAGTACTTC. Encoded protein: CASSQVPHEQYF.